This TCR beta chain was observed in a study of PD-L1 blockade in urothelial cancer. This CDR3 is 13 amino acids long. CDR1 and CDR2 (germline): KGHSH, LQKENI. V shed 1 base and J shed 6 bases, with 9 bases lying between them. This clone was found a few times. Within the sample, other DNA sequences also encode this same CDR3. Time point of the sample: pretreatment peripheral blood. The method was immunoSEQ multiplex PCR; TCRdb's version includes in-frame clones alone and lacks a portion of them. Of about 95,000 clones listed, 87% are singletons. The sequence came from a man aged 55 to 70 with urothelial cancer. Here the sequenced sample was PBMCs, taken around atezolizumab (anti-PD-L1) treatment. V and J are TRBV18 and TRBJ1-2; D is undetermined. The DNA of the CDR3 is TGTGCCAGCTCACCACGGTCCGGGGATGGCTACACCTTC. Its translation: CASSPRSGDGYTF.